The 19 T cell receptor beta chains reported below all come from one sample, sequenced in a study of tumor-infiltrating lymphocytes in localized non-small cell lung cancer. Libraries were prepared by immunoSEQ multiplex PCR; TCRdb keeps only in-frame clonotypes and omits some of them. Counted here are over 7,000 clones, around 77% occurring once; the ten biggest clones make up over 4.5%. Sequenced material: lung tumor tissue. These receptor sequences come from a human donor with non-small cell lung cancer.

For the CDR3, the DNA is TGTGCCAGCAGTAAAGGGACTAGCGGGAGATCTCCCCACTACAATGAGCAGTTCTTC. This encodes CASSKGTSGRSPHYNEQFF. V is TRBV6-4 and J is TRBJ2-1, with 14 bases that match TRBD2. The CDR3 contains 19 residues. The J segment lost 3 bases and the V segment lost 5 bases, leaving 12 bases of the junction unmatched. CDR1 and CDR2 (germline): MRHNA, SNTAGT.

The rearrangement joins TRBV20-1 to TRBJ2-1; D gene unclear. V was pared by 6 bases and J by 3 bases, with 6 bases between. The CDR3 runs to 11 residues. The germline V gene encodes CDR1 DFQATT and CDR2 SNEGSKA (reference sequence). CDR3 residues: CSATDYNEQFF. Here the CDR3 DNA reads TGCAGTGCCACAGACTACAATGAGCAGTTCTTC.

The chain is built from TRBV28 and TRBJ2-7; 11 nucleotides align to TRBD2. Per germline, CDR1 MDHEN and CDR2 SYDVKM. There are 15 residues in the CDR3. J lost 5 bases, V lost 3 bases, and 6 bases had no gene match. The CDR3 DNA is TGTGCCAGCAGTTTTGCACTAGCGGGAGTTGACGAGCAGTACTTC. This encodes CASSFALAGVDEQYF.

CDR3 bases: TGTGCCATCACTGACCGGGACAGGGCCTACGAGCAGTACTTC. Encoded protein: CAITDRDRAYEQYF. This chain joins TRBV10-3 and TRBJ2-7; TRBD1 matches at 9 bases. The CDR3 contains 14 residues. V gave up 7 bases and J gave up 2 bases; unmatched junction bases: 6. Germline assignment: CDR1 ENHRY and CDR2 SYGVKD.

This chain uses TRBV7-9 with TRBJ1-2, with TRBD1 as a possible D gene (6 bases). V lost 4 bases, J lost 7 bases, and 16 bases lay in between. The CDR3 covers 14 residues. Germline CDR1 and CDR2: SEHNR and FQNEAQ (reference sequence). The CDR3 nucleotides are TGTGCCAGCAGCTCTAACGTAGGGGGAGCTGGCTACACCTTC. It translates to CASSSNVGGAGYTF.

This chain uses TRBV29-1 with TRBJ2-5; perhaps TRBD2 as D (5 bases). The CDR3 contains 12 residues. V gave up 2 bases and J gave up 5 bases, with 9 bases separating them. Germline V lookup: CDR1 SQVTM, CDR2 ANQGSEA. The DNA for the CDR3 is TGCAGCGTTGAAACTAGAGGCGAGACCCAGTACTTC. Protein: CSVETRGETQYF.

V gene TRBV6-6 combines with J gene TRBJ1-2; tentatively, D is TRBD1 (5 bases). The V and J ends lost 5 bases and 2 bases respectively, with 9 bases between them. Germline V gene data show CDR1 as MNHNY and CDR2 as SVGAGI (reference sequence). The CDR3 totals 13 residues. CDR3 region: CASSNGGNYGYTF. The CDR3 bases are TGTGCCAGCAGTAACGGGGGGAACTATGGCTACACCTTC.

This clone has a handful of counts. The chain combines TRBV5-1 with TRBJ1-3, with TRBD1 matching 7 bases. Germline values: CDR1 SGHRS, CDR2 YFSETQ. The CDR3 runs to 15 residues. V gave up 4 bases and J gave up 7 bases; unmatched junction bases: 11. In DNA, the CDR3 is TGCGCCAGCAGCCCCGGGACAGACGGCCGTAACACCATATATTTT. Its protein is CASSPGTDGRNTIYF.

V gene TRBV6-5 combines with J gene TRBJ2-7, with a weak D call TRBD1 (6 bases). V was clipped by 4 bases and J by 2 bases, with 15 bases between them. From germline, CDR1 is MNHEY and CDR2 SVGAGI. There are 15 residues in the CDR3. CDR3: CASSFRGNSPYEQYF. The CDR3, as DNA: TGTGCCAGCAGTTTTAGGGGGAATTCGCCCTACGAGCAGTACTTC.

The chain is built from TRBV7-8 and TRBJ2-7; D unresolved. Deletions cut 2 bases from V and 5 bases from J, with 16 bases between. This CDR3 contains 15 residues. Germline-derived CDR1 and CDR2 are SGHVS and FQNEAQ. CDR3: CASSLRRPPGNEQYF. The DNA of the CDR3 is TGTGCCAGCAGCTTAAGAAGACCGCCTGGCAACGAGCAGTACTTC.

The chain recombines TRBV6-1 with TRBJ2-7; TRBD2 matches at 9 bases. The CDR3 has 14 amino acids. CDR1 is MNHNS, CDR2 SASEGT, per germline. Unmatched junction bases numbered 4, after V lost 3 bases and J lost 4 bases. CDR3 amino acids: CASSEGTSLYEQYF. The CDR3 nucleotides are TGTGCCAGCAGTGAGGGGACTAGCTTGTACGAGCAGTACTTC.

This chain joins TRBV6-4 and TRBJ2-7; no definite D call. The V gene's germline CDR1 is MRHNA and CDR2 SNTAGT. This CDR3 spans 10 amino acids. Trimming left V 5 bases short and J 4 bases short, with 3 bases between. CDR3 DNA sequence: TGTGCCAGCAGTATTTACGAGCAGTACTTC. Its translation: CASSIYEQYF.

The sample holds a few counts of this clone. J is TRBJ2-2 and V is TRBV4-2, with 12 nucleotides matching TRBD2. With 1 base clipped from V and 4 bases from J, the junction kept 1 base outside the gene matches. Germline V gives CDR1 LGHNA, CDR2 YNFKEQ. This CDR3 has 16 amino acids. CDR3 in DNA: TGTGCCAGCAGCCAAGGGGGACTAGCGGGCACCGGGGAGCTGTTTTTT. Its translation: CASSQGGLAGTGELFF.

The V and J genes are TRBV10-3 and TRBJ2-7, with TRBD2 matching over 10 bases. V dropped 4 bases and J dropped 7; count of bases not matched to a gene: 10. This CDR3 contains 15 residues. Germline-derived CDR1 and CDR2 are ENHRY and SYGVKD. The CDR3: CAISGGSGRAFEQYF. The CDR3 bases are TGTGCCATCAGTGGGGGGAGCGGGAGGGCCTTTGAGCAGTACTTC.

The J gene is TRBJ2-4, the V gene TRBV12-2. TRBV12-2 is tagged as a pseudogene. This CDR3 has 10 residues. As DNA, the CDR3 is TGTGCAATAAAGGTCTTTATTCAGTACTTC. It is translated as CAIKVFIQYF.

This clone has more than one count but fewer than ten. J is TRBJ2-3 and V is TRBV9; no clear D. The CDR3 length is 14 residues. Trimming removed 3 bases from V and 0 bases from J, with 8 bases in between. The germline gives CDR1 SGDLS, CDR2 YYNGEE. The CDR3 DNA is TGTGCCAGCAGCGACAGACCCAGCACAGATACGCAGTATTTT. Protein: CASSDRPSTDTQYF.

The chain joins TRBV11-3 to TRBJ2-5, with a weak D call TRBD2 (6 bases). Germline values: CDR1 SGHNT, CDR2 YENEEA. V was clipped by 5 bases and J by 3 bases, with 13 bases between them. The CDR3 length is 14 residues. The DNA for the CDR3 is TGTGCCAGCAGCCTCACCGGGACTGAAGAGACCCAGTACTTC. It encodes CASSLTGTEETQYF.

The CDR3 DNA reads TGTGCCACCAGCAGAGATCGGCAGGGCAGGAATACGCAGTATTTT. Translation gives CATSRDRQGRNTQYF. J is TRBJ2-3 and V is TRBV15; D is possibly TRBD1 (5 bases). The V end lost 0 bases, the J end lost 7 bases, and 14 bases lay between the germline ends. Germline CDR1 reads LNHNV; CDR2 reads YYDKDF (reference sequence). This CDR3 is 15 amino acids long. Full variable domain (remainder filled in from reference TRBV15 and TRBJ2-3): DAMVIQNPRYQVTQFGKPVTLSCSQTLNHNVMYWYQQKSSQAPKLLFHYYDKDFNNEADTPDNFQSRRPNTSFCFLDIRSPGLGDTAMYLCATSRDRQGRNTQYFGPGTRLTVL.

This clone was detected once. V and J are TRBV11-2 and TRBJ1-2, with D hard to call. Trimming took off 5 bases at V and 8 bases at J, with 9 bases between the two ends. The CDR3 is 11 residues long. CDR1 and CDR2 from the germline V gene are SGHAT and FQNNGV. CDR3 loop: CASSDTYGYTF. The CDR3 DNA is TGTGCCAGCAGCGACACATACGGCTACACCTTC. Filled out from reference TRBV11-2 and TRBJ1-2, the complete variable domain reads EAGVAQSPRYKIIEKRQSVAFWCNPISGHATLYWYQQILGQGPKLLIQFQNNGVVDDSQLPKDRFSAERLKGVDSTLKIQPAKLEDSAVYLCASSDTYGYTFGSGTRLTVV.